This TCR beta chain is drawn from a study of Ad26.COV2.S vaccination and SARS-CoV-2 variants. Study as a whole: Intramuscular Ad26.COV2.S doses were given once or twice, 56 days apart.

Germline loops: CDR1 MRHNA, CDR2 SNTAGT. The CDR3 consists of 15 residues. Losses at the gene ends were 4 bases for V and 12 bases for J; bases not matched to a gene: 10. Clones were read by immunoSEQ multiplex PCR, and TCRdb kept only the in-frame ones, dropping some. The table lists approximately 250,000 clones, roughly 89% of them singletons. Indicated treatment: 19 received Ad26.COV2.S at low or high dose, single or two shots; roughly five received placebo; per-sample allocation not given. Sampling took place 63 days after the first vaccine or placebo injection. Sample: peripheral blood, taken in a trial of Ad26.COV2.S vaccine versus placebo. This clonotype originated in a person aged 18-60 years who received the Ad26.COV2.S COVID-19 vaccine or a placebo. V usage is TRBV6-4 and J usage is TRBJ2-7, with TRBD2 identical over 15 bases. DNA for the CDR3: TGTGCCAGCAGTGCACGGTCTGGACTAGCGGGGGGGCCGTACTTC. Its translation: CASSARSGLAGGPYF.